Presented here are 13 T cell receptor beta chains from one specimen sequenced in a study of blood T cell repertoires in COVID-19. Sequencing was performed with immunoSEQ multiplex PCR; in TCRdb, only in-frame clones are kept and a portion is missing. In the table there are more than 95,000 clones, approximately 90% of which are singletons. Sequencing was carried out using peripheral blood. These receptors were collected from a man aged 55 to 70 with acute or convalescent COVID-19.

This rearrangement joins TRBV5-1 to TRBJ1-1; D might be TRBD1 (5 bases). The V and J ends lost 0 bases and 1 base respectively, with 10 bases between them. The germline V gene has CDR1 SGHRS and CDR2 YFSETQ. CDR3 size: 15 residues. The CDR3: CASSLGFGQNTEAFF. In DNA, the CDR3 is TGCGCCAGCAGCTTGGGATTTGGACAGAACACTGAAGCTTTCTTT.

The CDR3 reads CASRGGLPNQPQHF. DNA for the CDR3: TGTGCCAGCCGGGGGGGGCTCCCAAATCAGCCCCAGCATTTT. The V and J genes are TRBV6-5 and TRBJ1-5; possible D gene TRBD1, 6 bases. Germline V gene lookup returns CDR1 MNHEY and CDR2 SVGAGI. V lost 8 bases to trimming and J lost 4 bases, with 15 bases between them. The CDR3 is 14 amino acids.

The CDR3 DNA reads as TGTGCCTGGAGTGTACACAGGGGGGGGTATGGCTACACCTTC. Its translation: CAWSVHRGGYGYTF. This rearrangement joins TRBV30 to TRBJ1-2, with TRBD1 identical over 8 bases. With 0 bases clipped from V and 5 bases from J, the junction kept 5 bases outside the gene matches. Germline CDR1 and CDR2: GTSNPN and SVGIG (reference sequence). The CDR3 has 14 amino acids.

The sample holds one count of this clone. V usage is TRBV12-3 or TRBV12-4 and J usage is TRBJ2-1; TRBD2 aligns across 9 bases. The V gene end was trimmed by 6 bases and the J gene end by 7 bases; junction bases not matched to a gene: 4. The CDR3 is made up of 13 amino acids. The DNA of the CDR3 is TGTGCCAGCAGCCGCGGGGGGGGGAATGAGCAGTTCTTC. Translating it yields CASSRGGGNEQFF.

This chain uses TRBV19 with TRBJ2-2, with 10 nucleotides matching TRBD1. The CDR3 consists of 13 residues. Unmatched junction bases numbered 7, after V lost 11 bases and J lost 7 bases. The V gene's germline CDR1 is LNHDA and CDR2 SQIVND (reference sequence). The CDR3 protein is CAGRDRGGGELFF. CDR3 nucleotide sequence: TGTGCCGGACGGGACAGGGGCGGCGGGGAGCTGTTTTTT.

This sequence joins TRBV14 and TRBJ1-6; no definite D call. CDR3 length: 15 amino acids. V gave up 4 bases and J gave up 9 bases, with 16 bases separating them. Per the germline V gene, CDR1 is SGHDN and CDR2 is FVKESK. CDR3 in DNA: TGTGCCAGCAGCCCGCGAACTTTCTATGGTTCACCCCTCCACTTT. It yields the protein CASSPRTFYGSPLHF.

This chain links TRBV19 with TRBJ1-3; D gene ambiguous. Trimming took off 3 bases at V and 4 bases at J, with 10 bases between the two ends. In germline, CDR1 is LNHDA, CDR2 SQIVND (reference sequence). The CDR3 totals 14 residues. The CDR3 sequence is CASSMSPRGNTIYF. For the CDR3, the DNA is TGTGCCAGTAGTATGTCTCCACGGGGAAACACCATATATTTT.

The chain's CDR3 is CASSYVDRGTRRGYTF. The CDR3 bases are TGTGCCAGCAGTTACGTGGACAGGGGGACCCGGCGGGGCTACACCTTC. V and J are TRBV6-5 and TRBJ1-2; 10 bases match TRBD1. The length of the CDR3 is 16 residues. CDR1 MNHEY and CDR2 SVGAGI come from the germline V gene. V was clipped by 2 bases and J by 8 bases; unmatched bases: 11.

The chain couples TRBV5-8 to TRBJ1-1; 8 bases map to TRBD1. V lost 6 bases and J lost 4; bases outside the gene matches: 8. The CDR3 runs to 14 residues. Germline-derived CDR1 and CDR2 are SGHTS and YDEGEE. The CDR3 DNA reads as TGTGCCAGCAACCTCAGGGGGCTGGGCACTGAAGCTTTCTTT. Translated: CASNLRGLGTEAFF.

The CDR3 reads CASSSAQRNYGYTF. Here the CDR3 DNA reads TGTGCCAGCAGTTCGGCCCAGAGGAACTATGGCTACACCTTC. This chain links TRBV27 with TRBJ1-2; D gene unclear. The CDR3 covers 14 residues. Trimming stripped 4 bases from V and 2 bases from J, with 11 bases between. Germline V gene sequence: CDR1 MNHEY, CDR2 SMNVEV (reference sequence).

This chain joins TRBV12-5 and TRBJ2-1; 7 bases align to TRBD1. J gave up 8 bases and V 6 bases, and 13 bases lay outside the gene matches. The CDR3 consists of 15 residues. Germline V lookup: CDR1 LGHNT, CDR2 FRNRAP. CDR3 sequence: CASGGGQVARDEQFF. The CDR3 nucleotides are TGTGCTAGTGGCGGCGGACAGGTGGCAAGGGATGAGCAGTTCTTC.

V gene TRBV5-1 combines with J gene TRBJ2-6; 9 bases agree with TRBD1. Germline-derived CDR1 and CDR2 are SGHRS and YFSETQ. V shed 2 bases and J 0 bases; nucleotides not matched to a gene: 3. The CDR3 extends over 17 amino acids. This CDR3 reads CASSLQGARSGANVLTF. DNA of the CDR3: TGCGCCAGCAGCTTACAGGGGGCTCGCTCTGGGGCCAACGTCCTGACTTTC. Variable domain in full (rest from reference TRBV5-1 and TRBJ2-6): KAGVTQTPRYLIKTRGQQVTLSCSPISGHRSVSWYQQTPGQGLQFLFEYFSETQRNKGNFPGRFSGRQFSNSRSEMNVSTLELGDSALYLCASSLQGARSGANVLTFGAGSRLTVL.

The chain recombines TRBV2 with TRBJ1-2; 10 bases align to TRBD1. The length of the CDR3 is 15 residues. Germline V gene lookup returns CDR1 SNHLY and CDR2 FYNNEI. The ends lost 1 base at V and 2 bases at J; junction bases unmatched: 1. The CDR3, as DNA: TGTGCCAGCAGTGAAGTGGGACAGGGGAACTATGGCTACACCTTC. Protein product: CASSEVGQGNYGYTF.